Each of the 22 T cell receptor beta chains below was sequenced from the same sample in a study of technical replicates of blood from several donors. The method was immunoSEQ multiplex PCR; TCRdb's version includes in-frame clones alone and lacks a portion of them. The sample includes more than 90,000 clones, approximately 95% of them seen just once. Material for sequencing was T cells isolated from PBMCs. The receptors stem from a human donor in good health.

The V and J genes are TRBV7-8 and TRBJ1-2; D may be TRBD1 (6 bases). V was trimmed by 2 bases and J by 3 bases, leaving 13 bases between them. This CDR3 has 15 residues. From germline, CDR1 is SGHVS and CDR2 FQNEAQ. The CDR3, as DNA: TGTGCCAGCAGCTTACAACCACAGGGCTACTATGGCTACACCTTC. Protein sequence: CASSLQPQGYYGYTF.

The chain combines TRBV13 with TRBJ2-6; 7 nucleotides match TRBD1. CDR3 length: 18 amino acids. J was trimmed by 0 bases and V by 5 bases; bases with no gene match: 10. Germline loops: CDR1 PRHDT, CDR2 FYEKMQ (reference sequence). This chain's CDR3 is CASSGTGTDHSGANVLTF. The DNA of the CDR3 is TGTGCCAGCAGCGGTACCGGGACAGACCACTCTGGGGCCAACGTCCTGACTTTC.

The chain combines TRBV29-1 with TRBJ2-1; a weak D match, TRBD2 (6 bases). The CDR3 runs 14 residues. Trimming shortened V by 2 bases and J by 2 bases, and 10 bases separated the two germline ends. From germline, CDR1 is SQVTM and CDR2 ANQGSEA. CDR3 sequence: CSVERRLAYNEQFF. For the CDR3, the DNA is TGCAGCGTTGAAAGGAGACTAGCCTACAATGAGCAGTTCTTC.

V usage is TRBV4-1 and J usage is TRBJ1-2; tentatively, D is TRBD1 (5 bases). CDR1 and CDR2 (germline): MGHRA, YSYEKL. The CDR3 is 13 amino acids. V was trimmed by 3 bases and J by 4 bases, leaving 9 bases between them. The CDR3 DNA reads TGCGCCAGCAGCCACAGGGCCCGCTATGGCTACACCTTC. It specifies CASSHRARYGYTF.

CDR3 sequence reads: CASSQGGRATDTQYF. DNA for the CDR3: TGTGCCAGCAGCCAAGGAGGGCGTGCCACAGATACGCAGTATTTT. The chain combines TRBV14 with TRBJ2-3, with a tentative D call TRBD2 (5 bases). CDR1 SGHDN and CDR2 FVKESK come from the germline V gene. This CDR3 contains 15 residues. Trimming left V 1 base short and J 2 bases short, with 10 bases between.

The chain is built from TRBV4-1 and TRBJ2-5, with 11 nucleotides matching TRBD2. Germline V gene data show CDR1 as MGHRA and CDR2 as YSYEKL. J lost 4 bases, V lost 4 bases, and 5 bases had no gene match. The CDR3 spans 15 residues. The CDR3 protein is CASSLIAGGRETQYF. The CDR3 DNA sequence: TGCGCCAGCAGCCTGATAGCGGGGGGGAGAGAGACCCAGTACTTC.

The rearrangement uses TRBV4-1 and TRBJ2-3; no clear D gene. CDR1 and CDR2 from the germline V gene are MGHRA and YSYEKL. Trimming pared 1 base from V and 3 bases from J, leaving 14 bases between. This CDR3 contains 16 residues. Here the CDR3 reads CASSQGDTSETDTQYF. The CDR3 DNA sequence: TGCGCCAGCAGCCAAGGAGACACCTCCGAAACAGATACGCAGTATTTT.

The chain recombines TRBV13 with TRBJ2-3; 15 bases line up with TRBD2. This CDR3 has 19 residues. Germline V gives CDR1 PRHDT, CDR2 FYEKMQ (reference sequence). Trimming at V came to 4 bases and at J to 5 bases, leaving 13 bases not matched to a gene. DNA for the CDR3: TGTGCCAGCAGCTCGAGGACTAGCGGGAGGGTCCCCTCCGGAGATACGCAGTATTTT. Amino acid sequence: CASSSRTSGRVPSGDTQYF.

This chain joins TRBV6-5 and TRBJ1-4, with TRBD1 matching 8 bases. CDR1 MNHEY and CDR2 SVGAGI come from the germline V gene. CDR3 length: 12 residues. J lost 7 bases, V lost 6 bases, and 1 base had no gene match. CDR3 coding DNA: TGTGCCAGCAGAGACAGGGGTGAAAAACTGTTTTTT. Translating it yields CASRDRGEKLFF.

This chain uses TRBV21-1 with TRBJ2-7; the DNA was not used to check the table's D call, TRBD2. TRBV21-1 is described as a pseudogene. The CDR3 runs to 14 residues. The CDR3 DNA is TGTGCCAGCAGCAAAGGGCCTAGATCCTACGAGCAGTACTTC. This translates into CASSKGPRSYEQYF.

The chain combines TRBV28 with TRBJ2-3; 8 bases map to TRBD2. The germline gives CDR1 MDHEN, CDR2 SYDVKM. The junction had 9 bases not matched to a gene; V was cut back by 1 base and J by 0 bases. The CDR3 is made up of 18 amino acids. The CDR3 sequence: CASSLYGVSGSSTDTQYF. CDR3 coding DNA: TGTGCCAGCAGTTTATATGGGGTAAGCGGGAGCAGCACAGATACGCAGTATTTT. The whole variable domain, filled in from reference TRBV28 and TRBJ2-3, reads DVKVTQSSRYLVKRTGEKVFLECVQDMDHENMFWYRQDPGLGLRLIYFSYDVKMKEKGDIPEGYSVSREKKERFSLILESASTNQTSMYLCASSLYGVSGSSTDTQYFGPGTRLTVL.

This chain joins TRBV29-1 and TRBJ2-1, with TRBD1 matching 7 bases. The germline V gene has CDR1 SQVTM and CDR2 ANQGSEA. The ends lost 4 bases at V and 0 bases at J; junction bases unmatched: 6. The CDR3 runs 15 residues. Here the CDR3 reads CSVAKGASSYNEQFF. DNA for the CDR3: TGCAGCGTTGCAAAGGGGGCTAGCTCCTACAATGAGCAGTTCTTC.

The chain is built from TRBV6-5 and TRBJ1-4; D is unclear. V lost 0 bases to trimming and J lost 2 bases, with 7 bases between them. Per the germline V gene, CDR1 is MNHEY and CDR2 is SVGAGI. The CDR3 has 15 residues. CDR3 protein: CASSYSKLTNEKLFF. CDR3 bases: TGTGCCAGCAGTTACTCAAAGCTGACTAATGAAAAACTGTTTTTT.

The chain couples TRBV6-4 to TRBJ1-2, with 10 bases fitting TRBD1. This CDR3 is 15 amino acids long. Trimming took 4 bases from V and 9 from J; bases not matched to a gene: 11. Germline CDR1 reads MRHNA; CDR2 reads SNTAGT. The CDR3 loop reads CASSGDRGRLWCYTF. Here the CDR3 DNA reads TGTGCCAGCAGTGGAGACAGGGGGCGCCTATGGTGCTACACCTTC.

In this sample, this clone turned up once. The chain is built from TRBV19 and TRBJ1-2; TRBD1 matches 10 bases. Germline CDR1 and CDR2: LNHDA and SQIVND (reference sequence). Unmatched junction bases numbered 2, after V lost 6 bases and J lost 4 bases. This CDR3 has 13 residues. CDR3 in DNA: TGTGCCAGTAGGGGGGACAGGGGCTATGGCTACACCTTC. Translation gives CASRGDRGYGYTF.

The rearrangement links TRBV4-2 to TRBJ2-1, with 12 bases aligning to TRBD2. This CDR3 is built from 17 residues. V was pared by 1 base and J by 6 bases, with 7 bases of the junction left unmatched. Germline-derived CDR1 and CDR2 are LGHNA and YNFKEQ. The CDR3, as DNA: TGTGCCAGCAGCCAAGGGGTGCTAGCGGGGGGGCCCAATGAGCAGTTCTTC. Encoded protein: CASSQGVLAGGPNEQFF.

The rearrangement joins TRBV7-2 to TRBJ2-2, with a weak D call TRBD1 (5 bases). Germline loops: CDR1 SGHTA, CDR2 FQGNSA. Trimming pared 3 bases from V and 1 base from J, leaving 9 bases between. This CDR3 is 15 amino acids long. The CDR3 DNA is TGTGCCAGCAGCTTCAGACAGATGAACACCGGGGAGCTGTTTTTT. The encoded protein is CASSFRQMNTGELFF.

The chain carries TRBV11-3 and TRBJ2-1; 11 positions agree with TRBD1. Germline-derived CDR1 and CDR2 are SGHNT and YENEEA. The CDR3 has 16 amino acids. Unmatched junction bases numbered 6, after V lost 5 bases and J lost 3 bases. The CDR3 sequence is CASSLAGTGGYNEQFF. CDR3 in DNA: TGTGCCAGCAGCCTAGCCGGGACAGGGGGCTACAATGAGCAGTTCTTC.

V gene TRBV7-2 combines with J gene TRBJ2-7; 9 bases agree with TRBD1. CDR3 length: 14 residues. Germline values: CDR1 SGHTA, CDR2 FQGNSA. The junction had 6 bases not matched to a gene; V was cut back by 8 bases and J by 1 base. CDR3 loop: CASLGTGTSYEQYF. CDR3 DNA: TGTGCCAGCCTAGGGACAGGGACATCCTACGAGCAGTACTTC.

The chain links TRBV7-6 to TRBJ2-2, with TRBD1 as a possible D gene (6 bases). Trimming removed 2 bases from V and 2 bases from J, with 12 bases in between. This CDR3 contains 16 residues. Germline CDR1 SGHVS, CDR2 FNYEAQ. As DNA, the CDR3 is TGTGCCAGCAGCTTACAGGGGCGCCGAAACACCGGGGAGCTGTTTTTT. Protein sequence: CASSLQGRRNTGELFF.

The rearrangement joins TRBV5-5 to TRBJ2-7; 11 bases align to TRBD1. J gave up 5 bases and V 2 bases, and 6 bases lay outside the gene matches. The CDR3 is made up of 15 amino acids. Germline loops: CDR1 SGHKS, CDR2 YYEKEE (reference sequence). For the CDR3, the DNA is TGTGCCAGCAGCTTCCCGGGACAGGGGGTCCACGAGCAGTACTTC. Translating gives CASSFPGQGVHEQYF.

The V and J genes are TRBV4-1 and TRBJ1-3; D remains ambiguous. Germline CDR1 reads MGHRA; CDR2 reads YSYEKL. The CDR3 is 12 amino acids. Trimming removed 2 bases at V and 8 bases at J, with 7 bases between. This CDR3 is CASSQLGYTIYF. The CDR3, as DNA: TGCGCCAGCAGCCAATTGGGCTACACCATATATTTT.